Listed below are T cell receptor beta chains from one sample, sequenced in a study of cytomegalovirus exposure and HLA in healthy donors. Clones were read by immunoSEQ multiplex PCR, and TCRdb kept only the in-frame ones, dropping some. The sample has 85,000 or so clones, and its top ten clones hold around 1.1%. Sequencing used PBMCs. The receptors shown here come from a woman aged 30 to 39 in good health and CMV-seronegative. CDR3s include the opening cysteine and the closing phenylalanine or tryptophan. A D gene is named only where the DNA matches it firmly.

v_call: TRBV30; j_call: TRBJ1-1; d_call: NA; cdr3_aa: CAWSTRTEAFF; cdr3_nt: TGTGCCTGGAGCACACGCACTGAAGCTTTCTTT
v_call: TRBV25-1; j_call: TRBJ1-1; d_call: NA; cdr3_aa: CASSDPGRNTEAFF; cdr3_nt: TGTGCCAGCAGTGATCCAGGGCGTAACACTGAAGCTTTCTTT
v_call: TRBV4-2; j_call: TRBJ1-6; d_call: TRBD1; cdr3_aa: CASSQDQGGDRGYNSPLHF; cdr3_nt: TGTGCCAGCAGCCAAGATCAGGGGGGGGACAGGGGATATAATTCACCCCTCCACTTT
v_call: TRBV28; j_call: TRBJ1-5; d_call: TRBD1; cdr3_aa: CASRRNPGPGQGIQPQHF; cdr3_nt: TGTGCCAGCAGACGTAACCCGGGCCCGGGACAGGGAATTCAGCCCCAGCATTTT
v_call: TRBV7-9; j_call: TRBJ1-4; d_call: NA; cdr3_aa: CASSIPGTPIEKLFF; cdr3_nt: TGTGCCAGCAGCATCCCCGGGACTCCCATTGAAAAACTGTTTTTT
v_call: TRBV7-8; j_call: TRBJ1-1; d_call: TRBD1; cdr3_aa: CASSLGGGTGAGSTEAFF; cdr3_nt: TGTGCCAGCAGCTTAGGGGGCGGGACAGGGGCGGGAAGCACTGAAGCTTTCTTT
v_call: TRBV28; j_call: TRBJ1-5; d_call: TRBD1; cdr3_aa: CASRRQGEQPQHF; cdr3_nt: TGTGCCAGCAGGAGACAGGGGGAACAGCCCCAGCATTTT
v_call: TRBV19; j_call: TRBJ2-1; d_call: TRBD2; cdr3_aa: CASSIERREPDNEQFF; cdr3_nt: TGTGCCAGTAGTATAGAACGGCGGGAGCCCGACAATGAGCAGTTCTTC
v_call: TRBV25-1; j_call: TRBJ1-2; d_call: NA; cdr3_aa: CASSEKNKGGGYTF; cdr3_nt: TGTGCCAGCAGTGAAAAGAACAAGGGAGGCGGCTACACCTTC
v_call: TRBV29-1; j_call: TRBJ1-1; d_call: NA; cdr3_aa: CSVATGPMNTEAFF; cdr3_nt: TGCAGCGTTGCTACAGGGCCCATGAACACTGAAGCTTTCTTT